This TCR beta chain was sequenced in a study of blood T cell repertoires in COVID-19 (dated by TCRdb to 2020 to 2021). Broadly, across the study: The collaborator samples originated in the United States, Italy and Spain and spanned the acute and convalescent phases of COVID-19. The prospective study material was composed of cDNA or gDNA derived from T cells, B-cell-depleted T cells, or PBMCs. Subjects who had been exposed to COVID-19, were actively infected with it, or had recovered from it provided the deeply sampled blood TCRbeta repertoires that made up the dataset. The repertoires were made available in a free public database intended to serve as a resource for research on the immune response to SARS-CoV-2. The samples were drawn from two sources: the first 160 participants of the ongoing ImmuneRACE study, and 1,254 subjects contributed by 6 global collaborators. The sample metadata nearly always contained a de-identified subject ID, COVID-19 status, age in years and sex. Where available, HLA class I and class II types were obtained from metadata supplied by the sample provider rather than from assay-based typing. Study-level results and caveats: How much clinical and demographic metadata was included differed by source and by participant, and the metadata was provided uncurated.

The immunoSEQ Assay, a bias-controlled multiplex PCR, was used to amplify TCRbeta CDR3 regions from genomic DNA. Per the source publication's procedure: Within the assay, amplification of reference gene primers was used to estimate how many nucleated cells each sample contained. To quantify the absolute abundance of each unique TCRbeta CDR3 rearrangement, sequence reads were collapsed and filtered. For each sample, productive Simpson clonality was calculated by taking the square root of Simpson's diversity index across productive rearrangements. Entries here come from immuneACCESS through TCRdb and include only in-frame sequences with V and J called. Some clones fail to appear in such tables; in the studies checked, an unresolved V gene covers under half of the shortfall, and the cause of the remainder is unknown. D and trimming come from the DNA, and the V and J calls and clone size come from that table. The sample table lists some 200,000 clones, about 93% of them with a count of one. The leading ten clones occupy 0.53% of the sample.

From the cysteine through the phenylalanine, the CDR3 covers 15 amino acids. CDR3 DNA only is kept here, 45 bases in frame from base 1. For CDR1 and CDR2, the germline V gene lists SGDLS and YYNGEE. Trimming accounts for 4 bases at V and 5 bases at J, while the number of junction bases matched to no gene is 10. Each collaborating institution followed its own protocols to collect whole blood in K2EDTA tubes. For TCRbeta analysis, collaborator samples were shipped as frozen whole blood, as isolated PBMCs, or as DNA extracted from either sample type. Worth noting for this clone: The antigen this receptor binds is unknown. No much larger clonotype is one base removed from it; base qualities were not supplied.

The source of this sequence is a man aged 45-65 years with acute or convalescent COVID-19. The rearrangement joined TRBV9 to TRBJ2-3, with 7 bases aligning to TRBD2. The specimen was peripheral blood. In nucleotide form, the sequence is TGTGCCAGCAGCCTCCAAGCGGGGCCCCAAGATACGCAGTATTTT. Its protein is CASSLQAGPQDTQYF. Here the CDR3 is joined to the reference TRBV9 and TRBJ2-3 genes, and the full variable domain is: DSGVTQTPKHLITATGQRVTLRCSPRSGDLSVYWYQQSLDQGLQFLIQYYNGEERAKGNILERFSAQQFPDLHSELNLSSLELGDSALYFCASSLQAGPQDTQYFGPGTRLTVL.